This is a list of T cell receptor beta chains from one sample in a study of blood T cell repertoires in COVID-19. Assay: immunoSEQ multiplex PCR; the TCRdb copy retains only in-frame clones and omits some. The table records 40,000 to 50,000 clones, over 75% of them present only once. Sequenced sample: peripheral blood. The receptor set was obtained from a man under 40 with active or convalescent COVID-19. Each CDR3 is given with its conserved first and last residue. A D gene is named only where the DNA matches it firmly. Only part of the rows carry a size: once, few, many, or a class if the clone is expanded.

d_gene: TRBD2
j_gene: TRBJ2-1
abundance: once
len: 17
v_gene: TRBV11-3
CDR3nt: TGTGCCAGCAGCTTAACCGGACTAGCGGGCTCCTACAATGAGCAGTTCTTC
CDR3aa: CASSLTGLAGSYNEQFF

d_gene: TRBD2
j_gene: TRBJ2-5
abundance: NA
len: 17
v_gene: TRBV7-8
CDR3nt: TGTGCCAGCAGCTTAGAGGGTAGCGGGGGGGTTCAAGAGACCCAGTACTTC
CDR3aa: CASSLEGSGGVQETQYF

d_gene: TRBD2
j_gene: TRBJ2-2
abundance: NA
len: 18
v_gene: TRBV9
CDR3nt: TGTGCCAGCAGCGTAACGGGACTAGCGGGAGATCGGAACGGGGAGCTGTTTTTT
CDR3aa: CASSVTGLAGDRNGELFF

d_gene: NA
j_gene: TRBJ2-5
abundance: NA
len: 16
v_gene: TRBV4-1
CDR3nt: TGCGCCAGCAGCCAAGGTTCAGGGGTTTACCAAGAGACCCAGTACTTC
CDR3aa: CASSQGSGVYQETQYF

d_gene: TRBD1
j_gene: TRBJ2-1
abundance: NA
len: 16
v_gene: TRBV5-1
CDR3nt: TGCGCCAGCAGTTTGACCCGTTGGACAGGGGTCAATGAGCAGTTCTTC
CDR3aa: CASSLTRWTGVNEQFF

d_gene: NA
j_gene: TRBJ1-6
abundance: NA
len: 15
v_gene: TRBV27
CDR3nt: TGTGCCAGCAGTTTAAGGACTCTTGGCAATTCACCCCTCCACTTT
CDR3aa: CASSLRTLGNSPLHF

d_gene: TRBD1
j_gene: TRBJ1-5
abundance: NA
len: 16
v_gene: TRBV27
CDR3nt: TGTGCCAGCAGTTTATCGCAGACAGGGGTCAATCAGCCCCAGCATTTT
CDR3aa: CASSLSQTGVNQPQHF

d_gene: NA
j_gene: TRBJ1-1
abundance: NA
len: 14
v_gene: TRBV6-5
CDR3nt: TGTGCCAGCAGTAAAATCCCAGGGGTCACTGAAGCTTTCTTT
CDR3aa: CASSKIPGVTEAFF

d_gene: NA
j_gene: TRBJ1-2
abundance: NA
len: 13
v_gene: TRBV12-3/TRBV12-4
CDR3nt: TGTGCCAGCAGTCGGGGGGGAGTCTATGGCTACACCTTC
CDR3aa: CASSRGGVYGYTF

d_gene: TRBD1
j_gene: TRBJ1-2
abundance: once
len: 13
v_gene: TRBV15
CDR3nt: TGTGCCACCAGCAGACAGGGGGTGGATGGCTACACCTTC
CDR3aa: CATSRQGVDGYTF

d_gene: NA
j_gene: TRBJ2-3
abundance: NA
len: 15
v_gene: TRBV30
CDR3nt: TGTGCCTGGAGTGGCTTTAGGCAGGGCACAGATACGCAGTATTTT
CDR3aa: CAWSGFRQGTDTQYF

d_gene: TRBD1
j_gene: TRBJ2-6
abundance: NA
len: 18
v_gene: TRBV4-1
CDR3nt: TGCGCCAGCAGCCAAGCCCCCTACAGGGGGCCTGGGGCCAACGTCCTGACTTTC
CDR3aa: CASSQAPYRGPGANVLTF

d_gene: TRBD2
j_gene: TRBJ2-1
abundance: NA
len: 15
v_gene: TRBV2
CDR3nt: TGTGCCAGCGGATCCGGGACTAGCGGGGCAAATGAGCAGTTCTTC
CDR3aa: CASGSGTSGANEQFF

d_gene: NA
j_gene: TRBJ2-5
abundance: NA
len: 13
v_gene: TRBV15
CDR3nt: TGTGCCACCAGCAGAGGACATCAAGAGACCCAGTACTTC
CDR3aa: CATSRGHQETQYF

d_gene: TRBD2
j_gene: TRBJ2-3
abundance: NA
len: 16
v_gene: TRBV5-6
CDR3nt: TGTGCCAGCTCCCGGGAGTGGGGGGGGATCACAGATACGCAGTATTTT
CDR3aa: CASSREWGGITDTQYF

d_gene: NA
j_gene: TRBJ1-5
abundance: NA
len: 14
v_gene: TRBV29-1
CDR3nt: TGCAGCGTTGGGGGAGCAAACGGGGGTCAGCCCCAGCATTTT
CDR3aa: CSVGGANGGQPQHF

d_gene: NA
j_gene: TRBJ1-5
abundance: NA
len: 18
v_gene: TRBV2
CDR3nt: TGTGCCAGCAGTGAAAGGGGTTACAGTCATTTTAGCAATCAGCCCCAGCATTTT
CDR3aa: CASSERGYSHFSNQPQHF

d_gene: NA
j_gene: TRBJ1-5
abundance: NA
len: 16
v_gene: TRBV19
CDR3nt: TGTGCCAGTAGTGTAATCCCAGGGGTATTGGGTCAGCCCCAGCATTTT
CDR3aa: CASSVIPGVLGQPQHF

d_gene: NA
j_gene: TRBJ1-1
abundance: NA
len: 14
v_gene: TRBV5-6
CDR3nt: TGTGCCAGCAGCTTGGTGGGCCTGAACACTGAAGCTTTCTTT
CDR3aa: CASSLVGLNTEAFF

d_gene: NA
j_gene: TRBJ1-1
abundance: NA
len: 13
v_gene: TRBV29-1
CDR3nt: TGCAGCGTGGACGGGGACATATACACTGAAGCTTTCTTT
CDR3aa: CSVDGDIYTEAFF

d_gene: TRBD2
j_gene: TRBJ2-3
abundance: NA
len: 17
v_gene: TRBV2
CDR3nt: TGTGCCAGCAGTGACGATAGCGGGGGCCCTAGCACAGATACGCAGTATTTT
CDR3aa: CASSDDSGGPSTDTQYF

d_gene: TRBD2
j_gene: TRBJ2-2
abundance: NA
len: 16
v_gene: TRBV4-1
CDR3nt: TGCGCCAGCAGCCAAGCGTCAGCGGGGGGGCCCGGGGAGCTGTTTTTT
CDR3aa: CASSQASAGGPGELFF

d_gene: NA
j_gene: TRBJ2-5
abundance: NA
len: 16
v_gene: TRBV4-2
CDR3nt: TGTGCCAGCAGCCTTTACGGGGGACCGAACCAAGAGACCCAGTACTTC
CDR3aa: CASSLYGGPNQETQYF

d_gene: NA
j_gene: TRBJ1-1
abundance: NA
len: 18
v_gene: TRBV12-5
CDR3nt: TGTGCTAGTGGTTTGGTACGCACGGGGACGGGGGGGAGCACTGAAGCTTTCTTT
CDR3aa: CASGLVRTGTGGSTEAFF

d_gene: TRBD1
j_gene: TRBJ1-2
abundance: NA
len: 17
v_gene: TRBV7-2
CDR3nt: TGTGCCAGCACCTCTAGAGGGGGACAGGGGCTGAGTGGGGGCTACACCTTC
CDR3aa: CASTSRGGQGLSGGYTF

d_gene: NA
j_gene: TRBJ1-1
abundance: NA
len: 14
v_gene: TRBV6-5
CDR3nt: TGTGCCAGCAGTTACACAGGGCAGGGGACTGAAGCTTTCTTT
CDR3aa: CASSYTGQGTEAFF

d_gene: NA
j_gene: TRBJ1-1
abundance: NA
len: 13
v_gene: TRBV9
CDR3nt: TGTGCCAGCAGCCTCTCGGGGAACACTGAAGCTTTCTTT
CDR3aa: CASSLSGNTEAFF

d_gene: TRBD2
j_gene: TRBJ2-1
abundance: NA
len: 16
v_gene: TRBV11-2
CDR3nt: TGTGCCAGCAGCTATCCTAGCGGGGGAACCTACAATGAGCAGTTCTTC
CDR3aa: CASSYPSGGTYNEQFF

d_gene: NA
j_gene: TRBJ2-5
abundance: NA
len: 13
v_gene: TRBV16
CDR3nt: TGTGCCAGCAGCCAATTTCGGCAAGAGACCCAGTACTTC
CDR3aa: CASSQFRQETQYF

d_gene: TRBD1
j_gene: TRBJ1-6
abundance: NA
len: 15
v_gene: TRBV7-9
CDR3nt: TGTGCCAGCAGCTCCTCAGGGGGCGTCAATTCACCCCTCCACTTT
CDR3aa: CASSSSGGVNSPLHF

d_gene: NA
j_gene: TRBJ1-1
abundance: NA
len: 14
v_gene: TRBV3-1/TRBV3-2
CDR3nt: TGTGCCAGCAGGCTGGACAGCCGAAACACTGAAGCTTTCTTT
CDR3aa: CASRLDSRNTEAFF

d_gene: TRBD2
j_gene: TRBJ2-5
abundance: NA
len: 16
v_gene: TRBV6-5
CDR3nt: TGTGCCAGCAGTTACGTCGCTAGCGGGAGTCAAGAGACCCAGTACTTC
CDR3aa: CASSYVASGSQETQYF

d_gene: TRBD2
j_gene: TRBJ2-3
abundance: NA
len: 15
v_gene: TRBV7-3
CDR3nt: TGTGCCAGCAGCTGGGGAGGGCGAGACACAGATACGCAGTATTTT
CDR3aa: CASSWGGRDTDTQYF

d_gene: TRBD1
j_gene: TRBJ2-1
abundance: NA
len: 16
v_gene: TRBV3-1/TRBV3-2
CDR3nt: TGTGCCAGCAGTCCGATGGGGACAGGGAAGTTCAATGAGCAGTTCTTC
CDR3aa: CASSPMGTGKFNEQFF

d_gene: NA
j_gene: TRBJ2-3
abundance: NA
len: 15
v_gene: TRBV7-9
CDR3nt: TGTGCCAGCAGCTTAGGGGGCTGGGGCACAGATACGCAGTATTTT
CDR3aa: CASSLGGWGTDTQYF

d_gene: TRBD2
j_gene: TRBJ2-3
abundance: NA
len: 16
v_gene: TRBV5-4
CDR3nt: TGTGCCAGCAGCTTGGCTAGCGGGGGTCACACAGATACGCAGTATTTT
CDR3aa: CASSLASGGHTDTQYF

d_gene: NA
j_gene: TRBJ2-1
abundance: NA
len: 15
v_gene: TRBV9
CDR3nt: TGTGCCAGCAGCGTAGGGGTAGCGGAATACAATGAGCAGTTCTTC
CDR3aa: CASSVGVAEYNEQFF

d_gene: NA
j_gene: TRBJ2-1
abundance: once
len: 12
v_gene: TRBV25-1
CDR3nt: TGTGCCAGCAGTGAATATGAGGAGTGTCAGTTCTTC
CDR3aa: CASSEYEECQFF

d_gene: NA
j_gene: TRBJ2-7
abundance: NA
len: 15
v_gene: TRBV4-2
CDR3nt: TGTGCCAGCAGCCCCACCTCAGGGGCTCACTACGAGCAGTACTTC
CDR3aa: CASSPTSGAHYEQYF

d_gene: NA
j_gene: TRBJ1-6
abundance: NA
len: 19
v_gene: TRBV11-2
CDR3nt: TGTGCCAGCAGCTTAAGGGGGGGGACCCAGTTCTCCTATAATTCACCCCTCCACTTT
CDR3aa: CASSLRGGTQFSYNSPLHF

d_gene: NA
j_gene: TRBJ2-7
abundance: NA
len: 13
v_gene: TRBV7-9
CDR3nt: TGTGCCAGCAGCCGCGACGGAGGCTACGAGCAGTACTTC
CDR3aa: CASSRDGGYEQYF

d_gene: TRBD1
j_gene: TRBJ1-2
abundance: NA
len: 14
v_gene: TRBV7-9
CDR3nt: TGTGCCAGCAGCTTTGAAGGGGGCAACTATGGCTACACCTTC
CDR3aa: CASSFEGGNYGYTF

d_gene: NA
j_gene: TRBJ1-1
abundance: NA
len: 15
v_gene: TRBV11-3
CDR3nt: TGTGCCAGCAGCTTAGTTTTGGGGCAGAACACTGAAGCTTTCTTT
CDR3aa: CASSLVLGQNTEAFF

d_gene: NA
j_gene: TRBJ1-6
abundance: few
len: 16
v_gene: TRBV5-1
CDR3nt: TGCGCCAGCAGCTTGAGAGCGGTACATCCGAATTCACCCCTCCACTTT
CDR3aa: CASSLRAVHPNSPLHF

d_gene: TRBD1
j_gene: TRBJ1-2
abundance: NA
len: 14
v_gene: TRBV30
CDR3nt: TGTGCCTGGACAGGGGGCGTGACGGGGTATGGCTACACCTTC
CDR3aa: CAWTGGVTGYGYTF

d_gene: NA
j_gene: TRBJ1-1
abundance: once
len: 16
v_gene: TRBV7-9
CDR3nt: TGTGCCAGCAGCTCTCAATCGACAGGCAGGAACACTGAAGCTTTCTTT
CDR3aa: CASSSQSTGRNTEAFF